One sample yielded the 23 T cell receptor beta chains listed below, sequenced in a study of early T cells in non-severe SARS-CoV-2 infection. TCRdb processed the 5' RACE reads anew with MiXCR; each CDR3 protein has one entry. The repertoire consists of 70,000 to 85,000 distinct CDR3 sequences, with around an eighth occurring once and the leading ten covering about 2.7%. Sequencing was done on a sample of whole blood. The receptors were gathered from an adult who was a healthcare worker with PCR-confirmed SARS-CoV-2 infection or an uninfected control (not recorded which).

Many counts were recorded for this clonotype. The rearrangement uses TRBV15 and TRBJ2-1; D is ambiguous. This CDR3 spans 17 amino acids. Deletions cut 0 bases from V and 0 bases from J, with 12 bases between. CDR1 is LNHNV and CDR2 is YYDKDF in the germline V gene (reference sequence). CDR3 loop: CATSRDLGSSSYNEQFF. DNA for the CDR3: TGTGCCACCAGCAGAGATTTGGGTTCTAGCTCCTACAATGAGCAGTTCTTC. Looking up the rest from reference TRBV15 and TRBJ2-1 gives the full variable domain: DAMVIQNPRYQVTQFGKPVTLSCSQTLNHNVMYWYQQKSSQAPKLLFHYYDKDFNNEADTPDNFQSRRPNTSFCFLDIRSPGLGDTAMYLCATSRDLGSSSYNEQFFGPGTRLTVL.

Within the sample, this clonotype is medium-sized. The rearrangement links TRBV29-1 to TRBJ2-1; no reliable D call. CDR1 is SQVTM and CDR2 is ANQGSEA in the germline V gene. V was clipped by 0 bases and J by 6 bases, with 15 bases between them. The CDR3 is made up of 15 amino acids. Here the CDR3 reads CSVEDPKQSRNEQFF. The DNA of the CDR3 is TGCAGCGTTGAAGATCCGAAACAGTCCCGCAATGAGCAGTTCTTC.

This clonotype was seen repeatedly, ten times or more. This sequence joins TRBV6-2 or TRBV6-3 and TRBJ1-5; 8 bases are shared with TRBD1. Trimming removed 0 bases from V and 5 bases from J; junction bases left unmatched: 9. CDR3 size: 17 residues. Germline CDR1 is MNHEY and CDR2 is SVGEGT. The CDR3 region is CASSYSITGTGYQPQHF. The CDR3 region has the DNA TGTGCCAGCAGTTACTCAATAACCGGGACAGGTTATCAGCCCCAGCATTTT.

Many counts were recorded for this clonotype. CDR3: CASSPQRRMDTQYF. CDR3 in DNA: TGCGCCAGCAGCCCTCAGAGACGGATGGATACGCAGTATTTT. The chain recombines TRBV5-1 with TRBJ2-3; D unresolved. The germline V gene encodes CDR1 SGHRS and CDR2 YFSETQ. Trimming removed 4 bases from V and 6 bases from J, with 15 bases in between. The CDR3 contains 14 residues.

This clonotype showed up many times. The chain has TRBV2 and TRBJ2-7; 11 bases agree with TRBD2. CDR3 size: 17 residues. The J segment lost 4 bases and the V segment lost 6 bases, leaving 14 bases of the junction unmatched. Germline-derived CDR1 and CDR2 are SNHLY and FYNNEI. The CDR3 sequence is CASRKRLAGPQAYEQYF. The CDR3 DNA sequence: TGTGCCAGCAGGAAACGACTAGCGGGACCTCAAGCGTACGAGCAGTACTTC.

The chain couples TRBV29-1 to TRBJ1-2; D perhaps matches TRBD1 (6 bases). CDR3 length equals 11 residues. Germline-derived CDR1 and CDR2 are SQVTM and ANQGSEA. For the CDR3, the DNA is TGCTCTTCCCTCACAGGGTCCGGCTACACCTTC. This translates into CSSLTGSGYTF.

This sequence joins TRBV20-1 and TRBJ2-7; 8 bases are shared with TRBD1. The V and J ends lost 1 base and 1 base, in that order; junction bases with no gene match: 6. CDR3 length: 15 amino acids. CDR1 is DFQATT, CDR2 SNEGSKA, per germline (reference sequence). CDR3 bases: TGCAGTGCTAGAGGGGCAGGGGGCACTTCCTACGAGCAGTACTTC. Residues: CSARGAGGTSYEQYF.

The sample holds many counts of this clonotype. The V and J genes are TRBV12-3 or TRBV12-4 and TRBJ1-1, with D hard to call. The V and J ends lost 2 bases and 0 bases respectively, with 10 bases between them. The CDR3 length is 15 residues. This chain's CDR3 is CASSLRQAVNTEAFF. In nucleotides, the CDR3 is TGTGCCAGCAGTTTAAGGCAGGCCGTGAACACTGAAGCTTTCTTT.

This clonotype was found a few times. The DNA of the CDR3 is TGCAGCGTCGCGCCGGGACAGGGGAATCAAGAGACCCAGTACTTC. Amino acid sequence: CSVAPGQGNQETQYF. The chain carries TRBV29-1 and TRBJ2-5; 10 nucleotides align to TRBD1. Trimming removed 6 bases from V and 2 bases from J; junction bases left unmatched: 9. The CDR3 consists of 15 residues. The germline V gene has CDR1 SQVTM and CDR2 ANQGSEA.

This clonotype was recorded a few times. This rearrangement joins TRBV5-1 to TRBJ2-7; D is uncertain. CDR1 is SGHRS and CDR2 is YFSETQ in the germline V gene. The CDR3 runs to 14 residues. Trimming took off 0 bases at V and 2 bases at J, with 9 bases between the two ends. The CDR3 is CASSLVSGTYEQYF. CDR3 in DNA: TGCGCCAGCAGCTTGGTATCCGGAACCTACGAGCAGTACTTC.

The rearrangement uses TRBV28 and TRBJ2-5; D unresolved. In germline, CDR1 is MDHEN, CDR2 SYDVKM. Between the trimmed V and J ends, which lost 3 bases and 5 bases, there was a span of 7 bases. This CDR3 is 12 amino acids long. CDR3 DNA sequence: TGTGCCAGCAGTTTTTTCGGGGAGACCCAGTACTTC. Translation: CASSFFGETQYF. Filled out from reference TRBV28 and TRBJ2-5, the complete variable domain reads DVKVTQSSRYLVKRTGEKVFLECVQDMDHENMFWYRQDPGLGLRLIYFSYDVKMKEKGDIPEGYSVSREKKERFSLILESASTNQTSMYLCASSFFGETQYFGPGTRLLVL.

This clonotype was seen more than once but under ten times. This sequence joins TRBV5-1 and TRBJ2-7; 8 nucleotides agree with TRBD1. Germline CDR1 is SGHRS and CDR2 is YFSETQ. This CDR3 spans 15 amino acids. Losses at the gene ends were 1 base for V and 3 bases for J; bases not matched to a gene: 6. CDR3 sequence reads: CASSLYRDRNYEQYF. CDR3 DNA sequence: TGCGCCAGCAGCTTGTATCGGGACAGGAACTACGAGCAGTACTTC.

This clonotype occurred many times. DNA of the CDR3: TGCAGCGTTGAAATGGGACAGGGAGAAGGCGGCTACACCTTC. Protein sequence: CSVEMGQGEGGYTF. The gene calls are TRBV29-1 and TRBJ1-2; TRBD1 agrees at 9 bases. Germline trimming cut 2 bases from V and 8 bases from J; bases unmatched to any gene: 9. The CDR3 covers 14 residues. CDR1 is SQVTM, CDR2 ANQGSEA, per germline.

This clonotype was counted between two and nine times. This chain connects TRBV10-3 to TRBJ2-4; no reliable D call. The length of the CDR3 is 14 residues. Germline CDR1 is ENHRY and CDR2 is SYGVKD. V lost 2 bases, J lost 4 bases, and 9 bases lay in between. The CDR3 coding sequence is TGTGCCATCAGTGAGGACACATCGAAAAACATTCAGTACTTC. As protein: CAISEDTSKNIQYF.

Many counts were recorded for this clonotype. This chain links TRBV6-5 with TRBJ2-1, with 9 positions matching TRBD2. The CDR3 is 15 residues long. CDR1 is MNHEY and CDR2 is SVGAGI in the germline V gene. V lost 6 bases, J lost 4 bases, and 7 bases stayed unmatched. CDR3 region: CASSLAGLEYNEQFF. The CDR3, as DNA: TGTGCCAGCAGCCTAGCGGGACTAGAGTACAATGAGCAGTTCTTC.

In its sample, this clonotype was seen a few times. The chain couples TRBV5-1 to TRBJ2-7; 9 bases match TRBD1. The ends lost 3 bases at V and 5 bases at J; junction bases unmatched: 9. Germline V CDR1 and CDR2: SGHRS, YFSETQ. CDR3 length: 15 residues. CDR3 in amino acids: CASSYPGQGPNEQYF. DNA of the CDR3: TGCGCCAGCAGCTACCCGGGACAGGGTCCCAACGAGCAGTACTTC.

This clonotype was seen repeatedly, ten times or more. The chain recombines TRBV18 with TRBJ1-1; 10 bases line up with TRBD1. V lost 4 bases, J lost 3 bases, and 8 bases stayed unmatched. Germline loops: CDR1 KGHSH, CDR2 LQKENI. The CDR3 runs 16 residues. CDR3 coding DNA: TGTGCCAGCTCACAGGTTAGGGGGACAGGGGACACTGAAGCTTTCTTT. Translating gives CASSQVRGTGDTEAFF.

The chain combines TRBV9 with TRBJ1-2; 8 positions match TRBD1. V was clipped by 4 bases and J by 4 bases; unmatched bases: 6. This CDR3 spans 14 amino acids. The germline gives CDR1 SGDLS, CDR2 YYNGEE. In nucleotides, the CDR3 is TGTGCCAGCAGCCCAGGACAGGGCCCCTATGGCTACACCTTC. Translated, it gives CASSPGQGPYGYTF.

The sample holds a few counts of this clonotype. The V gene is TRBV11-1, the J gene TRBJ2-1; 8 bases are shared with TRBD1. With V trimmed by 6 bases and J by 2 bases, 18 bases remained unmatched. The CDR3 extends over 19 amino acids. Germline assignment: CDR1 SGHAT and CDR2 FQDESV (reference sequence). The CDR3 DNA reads TGTGCCAGCAGATCAATCCCGGCGGACAGGGAAAAGGCCTACAATGAGCAGTTCTTC. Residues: CASRSIPADREKAYNEQFF.

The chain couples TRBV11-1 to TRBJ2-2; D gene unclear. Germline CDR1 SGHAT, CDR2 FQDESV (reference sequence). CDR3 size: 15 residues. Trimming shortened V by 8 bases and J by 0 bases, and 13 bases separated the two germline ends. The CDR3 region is CASQARRTNTGELFF. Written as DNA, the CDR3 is TGTGCCAGCCAAGCCAGGCGGACGAACACCGGGGAGCTGTTTTTT.

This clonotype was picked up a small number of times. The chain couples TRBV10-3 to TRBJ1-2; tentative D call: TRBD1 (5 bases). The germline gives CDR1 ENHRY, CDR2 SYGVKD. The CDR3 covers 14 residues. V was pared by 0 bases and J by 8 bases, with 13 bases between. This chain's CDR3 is CAISESRGGEGYTF. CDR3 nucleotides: TGTGCCATCAGTGAGTCAAGGGGAGGGGAAGGCTACACCTTC.

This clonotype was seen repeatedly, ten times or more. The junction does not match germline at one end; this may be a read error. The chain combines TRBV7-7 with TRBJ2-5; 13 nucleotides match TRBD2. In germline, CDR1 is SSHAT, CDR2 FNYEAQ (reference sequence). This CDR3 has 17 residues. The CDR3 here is CASSSSRLAGGQETQYF. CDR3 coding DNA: TGTGCTAGCAGCTCCTCCCGACTAGCGGGGGGTCAAGAGACCCAGTACTTC.

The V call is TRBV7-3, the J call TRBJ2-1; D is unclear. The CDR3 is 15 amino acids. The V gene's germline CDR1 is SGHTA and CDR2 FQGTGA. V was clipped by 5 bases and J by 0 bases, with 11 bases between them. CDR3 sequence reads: CASSHQVSSYNEQFF. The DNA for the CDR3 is TGTGCCAGCAGCCACCAGGTGAGCTCCTACAATGAGCAGTTCTTC.